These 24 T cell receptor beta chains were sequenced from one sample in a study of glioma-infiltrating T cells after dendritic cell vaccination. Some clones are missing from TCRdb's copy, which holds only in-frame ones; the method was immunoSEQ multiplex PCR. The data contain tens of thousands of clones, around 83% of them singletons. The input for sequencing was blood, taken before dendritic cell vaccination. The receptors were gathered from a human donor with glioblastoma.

CDR3 sequence: CASSPAGSTGELFF. CDR3 DNA sequence: TGCGCCAGCAGCCCGGCGGGGAGCACCGGGGAGCTGTTTTTT. The rearrangement uses TRBV5-1 and TRBJ2-2; D is possibly TRBD2 (6 bases). V was clipped by 4 bases and J by 4 bases, with 11 bases between them. The CDR3 totals 14 residues. Germline CDR1 is SGHRS and CDR2 is YFSETQ.

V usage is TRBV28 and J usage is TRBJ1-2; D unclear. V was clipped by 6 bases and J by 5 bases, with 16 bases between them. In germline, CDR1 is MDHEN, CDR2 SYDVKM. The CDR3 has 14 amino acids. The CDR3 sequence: CASSLPRNRYGYTF. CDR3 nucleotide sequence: TGTGCCAGCAGCCTCCCCCGAAACAGATATGGCTACACCTTC.

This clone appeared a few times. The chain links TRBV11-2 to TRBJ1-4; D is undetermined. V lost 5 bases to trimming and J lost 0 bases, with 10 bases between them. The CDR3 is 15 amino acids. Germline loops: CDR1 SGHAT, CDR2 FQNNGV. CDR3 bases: TGTGCCAGCAGCCTAACCGGTGCAACTAATGAAAAACTGTTTTTT. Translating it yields CASSLTGATNEKLFF.

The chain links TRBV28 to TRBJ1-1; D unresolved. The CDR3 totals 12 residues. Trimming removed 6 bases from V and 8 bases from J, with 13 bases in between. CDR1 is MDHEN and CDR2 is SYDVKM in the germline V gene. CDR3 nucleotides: TGTGCCAGCAGCAGGTCGCTTTTGGAAGCTTTCTTT. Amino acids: CASSRSLLEAFF.

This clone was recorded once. The CDR3 sequence is CASQLTGMGTDTQYF. DNA for the CDR3: TGCGCCAGCCAGCTGACAGGGATGGGCACAGATACGCAGTATTTT. V and J are TRBV5-1 and TRBJ2-3; TRBD1 agrees at 7 bases. CDR1 and CDR2 from the germline V gene are SGHRS and YFSETQ. The CDR3 extends over 15 amino acids. V gave up 7 bases and J gave up 1 base; unmatched junction bases: 9.

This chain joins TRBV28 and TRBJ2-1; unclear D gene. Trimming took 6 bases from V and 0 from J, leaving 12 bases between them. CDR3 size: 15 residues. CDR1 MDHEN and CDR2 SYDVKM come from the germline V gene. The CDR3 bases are TGTGCCAGCAGCCGGGTAATCAGCTCCTACAATGAGCAGTTCTTC. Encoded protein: CASSRVISSYNEQFF.

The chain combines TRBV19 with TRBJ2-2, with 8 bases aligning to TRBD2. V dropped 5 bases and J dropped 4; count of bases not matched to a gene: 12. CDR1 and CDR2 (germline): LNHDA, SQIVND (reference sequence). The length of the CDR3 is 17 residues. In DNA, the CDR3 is TGTGCCAGTAGTCCGGGGGGGGGACAAGTGGGCACCGGGGAGCTGTTTTTT. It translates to CASSPGGGQVGTGELFF.

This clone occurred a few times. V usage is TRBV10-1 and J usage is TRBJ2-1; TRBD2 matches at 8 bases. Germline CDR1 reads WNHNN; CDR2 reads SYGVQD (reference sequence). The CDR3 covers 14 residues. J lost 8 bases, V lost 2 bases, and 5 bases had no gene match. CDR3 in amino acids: CASSERGGFDEQFF. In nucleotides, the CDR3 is TGCGCCAGCAGTGAGCGGGGGGGCTTCGATGAGCAGTTCTTC.

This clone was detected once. The CDR3 bases are TGTGCCAGCAGGGTGACAGATTCACCCCTCCACTTT. Translating gives CASRVTDSPLHF. The V call is TRBV21-1, the J call TRBJ1-6; TRBD1, the table's D call, lacks a check against the DNA. TRBV21-1 is tagged as a pseudogene. This CDR3 comprises 12 residues.

CDR3 DNA: TGCGCCAGCAGCCTCGGACAGGGGGCCAACGTCCTGACTTTC. This sequence encodes CASSLGQGANVLTF. V usage is TRBV5-1 and J usage is TRBJ2-6, with a weak D call TRBD1 (6 bases). CDR1 is SGHRS, CDR2 YFSETQ, per germline. Deletions cut 4 bases from V and 4 bases from J, with 9 bases between. The CDR3 covers 14 residues.

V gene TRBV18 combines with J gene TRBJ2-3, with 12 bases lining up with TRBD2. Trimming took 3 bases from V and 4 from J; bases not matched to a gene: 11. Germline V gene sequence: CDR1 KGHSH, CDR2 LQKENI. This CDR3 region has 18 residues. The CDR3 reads CASSPLYETSGGSDTQYF. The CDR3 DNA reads TGTGCCAGCTCACCCCTATACGAGACTAGCGGGGGATCAGATACGCAGTATTTT.

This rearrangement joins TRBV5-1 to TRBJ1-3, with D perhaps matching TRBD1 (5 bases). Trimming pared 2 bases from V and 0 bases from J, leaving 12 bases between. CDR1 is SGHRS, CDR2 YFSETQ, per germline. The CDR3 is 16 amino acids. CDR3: CASSFGHSDSGNTIYF. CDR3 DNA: TGCGCCAGCAGCTTTGGACACTCAGACTCTGGAAACACCATATATTTT. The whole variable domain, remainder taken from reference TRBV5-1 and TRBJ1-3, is KAGVTQTPRYLIKTRGQQVTLSCSPISGHRSVSWYQQTPGQGLQFLFEYFSETQRNKGNFPGRFSGRQFSNSRSEMNVSTLELGDSALYLCASSFGHSDSGNTIYFGEGSWLTVV.

This CDR3 reads CASGGTGGTGELFF. DNA of the CDR3: TGTGCCAGCGGAGGGACAGGGGGTACCGGGGAGCTGTTTTTT. This chain links TRBV2 with TRBJ2-2; TRBD1 agrees at 11 bases. The CDR3 spans 14 residues. Germline V gene lookup returns CDR1 SNHLY and CDR2 FYNNEI. V shed 8 bases, J shed 5 bases, and the junction held 4 bases outside the gene matches.

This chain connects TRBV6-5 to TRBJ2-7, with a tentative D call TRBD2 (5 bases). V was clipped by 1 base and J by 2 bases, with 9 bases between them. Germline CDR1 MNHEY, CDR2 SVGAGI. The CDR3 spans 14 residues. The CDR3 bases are TGTGCCAGCAGTTACTTGGACGGGGCCTACGAGCAGTACTTC. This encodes CASSYLDGAYEQYF.

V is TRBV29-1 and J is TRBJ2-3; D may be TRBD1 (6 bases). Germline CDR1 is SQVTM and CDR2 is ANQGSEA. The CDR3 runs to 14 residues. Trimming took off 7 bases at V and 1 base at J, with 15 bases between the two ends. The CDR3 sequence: CSAPSGARTDTQYF. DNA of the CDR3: TGCAGCGCTCCTTCAGGGGCCCGCACAGATACGCAGTATTTT.

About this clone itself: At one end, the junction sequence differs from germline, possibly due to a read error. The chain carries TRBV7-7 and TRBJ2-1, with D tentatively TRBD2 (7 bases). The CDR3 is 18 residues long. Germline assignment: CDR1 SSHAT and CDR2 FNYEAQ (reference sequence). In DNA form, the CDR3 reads TGTGCTAGCAGCTTATTTGGCCCCGGGACACAGGGAGGGAATGAGCAGTTCTTC. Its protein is CASSLFGPGTQGGNEQFF. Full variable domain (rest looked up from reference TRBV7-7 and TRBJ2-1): GAGVSQSPRYKVTKRGQDVTLRCDPISSHATLYWYQQALGQGPEFLTYFNYEAQPDKSGLPSDRFSAERPEGSISTLTIQRTEQRDSAMYRCASSLFGPGTQGGNEQFFGPGTRLTVL.

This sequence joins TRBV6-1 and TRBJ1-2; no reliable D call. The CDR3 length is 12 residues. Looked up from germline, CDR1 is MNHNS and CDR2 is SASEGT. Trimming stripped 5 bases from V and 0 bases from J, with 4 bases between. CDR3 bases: TGTGCCAGCAGTCGGTCTAACTATGGCTACACCTTC. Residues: CASSRSNYGYTF.

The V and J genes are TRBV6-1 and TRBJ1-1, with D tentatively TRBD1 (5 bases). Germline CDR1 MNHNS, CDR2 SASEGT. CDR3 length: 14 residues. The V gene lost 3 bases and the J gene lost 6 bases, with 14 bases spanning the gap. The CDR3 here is CASSDSGLGAEAFF. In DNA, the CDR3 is TGTGCCAGCAGTGATTCAGGGTTGGGCGCTGAAGCTTTCTTT.

The chain's CDR3 is CASSLDRSLGNYGYTF. Here the CDR3 DNA reads TGTGCCAGCAGCTTGGACAGGTCTTTGGGTAACTATGGCTACACCTTC. The rearrangement uses TRBV5-6 and TRBJ1-2, with a possible D match to TRBD1 (5 bases). The length of the CDR3 is 16 residues. The germline CDR1 and CDR2 sequences are SGHDT and YYEEEE. Trimming pared 0 bases from V and 1 base from J, leaving 13 bases between.

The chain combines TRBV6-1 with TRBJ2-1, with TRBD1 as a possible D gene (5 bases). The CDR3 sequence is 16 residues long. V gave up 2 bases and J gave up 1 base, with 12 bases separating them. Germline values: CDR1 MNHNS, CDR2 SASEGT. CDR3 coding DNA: TGTGCCAGCAGTGAAATGACAGTTTTTTCCTACAATGAGCAGTTCTTC. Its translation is CASSEMTVFSYNEQFF.

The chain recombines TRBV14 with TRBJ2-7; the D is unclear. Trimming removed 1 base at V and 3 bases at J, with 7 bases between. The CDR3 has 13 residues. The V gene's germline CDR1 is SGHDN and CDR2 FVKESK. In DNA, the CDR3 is TGTGCCAGCAGCCAAGTCCGCGGCTACGAGCAGTACTTC. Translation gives CASSQVRGYEQYF.

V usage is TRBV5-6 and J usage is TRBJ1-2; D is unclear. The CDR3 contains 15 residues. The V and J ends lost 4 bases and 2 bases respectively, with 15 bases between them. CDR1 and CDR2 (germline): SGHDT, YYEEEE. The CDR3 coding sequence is TGTGCCAGCAGCCCCCCGGCCGGGGTGAACTATGGCTACACCTTC. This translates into CASSPPAGVNYGYTF.

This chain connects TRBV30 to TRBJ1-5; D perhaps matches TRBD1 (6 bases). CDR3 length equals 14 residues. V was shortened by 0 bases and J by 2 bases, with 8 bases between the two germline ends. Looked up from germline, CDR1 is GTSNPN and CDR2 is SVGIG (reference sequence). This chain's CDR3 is CAWSVAGGNQPQHF. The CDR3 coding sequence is TGTGCCTGGAGTGTGGCAGGGGGCAATCAGCCCCAGCATTTT.

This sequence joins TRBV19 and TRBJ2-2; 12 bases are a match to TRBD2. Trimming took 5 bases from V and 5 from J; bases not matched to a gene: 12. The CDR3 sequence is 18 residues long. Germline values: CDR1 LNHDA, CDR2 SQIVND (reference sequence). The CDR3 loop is CASSGGRLAGAGTGELFF. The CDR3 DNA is TGTGCCAGTAGTGGGGGGCGACTAGCGGGGGCCGGAACCGGGGAGCTGTTTTTT.